The clone carrying this TCR beta chain was detected only once. What it binds is not known. The data originate from a study of T cells in localized non-small cell lung cancer. General observations from the study: Turning up in adjacent lung were a median around 60 of the top 100 tumor clones. Longer overall survival was linked to higher blood T cell density. Since sequencing was restricted to only one region of the tumor, intratumor heterogeneity remains a possibility. Uninvolved neighboring lung showed the greatest T cell clonality, exceeding tumor.

Generated by immunoSEQ multiplex PCR, the TCRdb table keeps only in-frame clones and is missing some. The sample has over 30,000 clones; 78% are singletons. Germline V gene lookup returns CDR1 ENHRY and CDR2 SYGVKD. The V and J ends lost 8 bases and 1 base respectively, with 12 bases between them. This CDR3 region has 14 residues. The input for sequencing was peripheral blood, taken before any cancer treatment. The chain recombines TRBV10-3 with TRBJ1-3; the D gene is possibly TRBD1 (6 bases). This clonotype was sampled from a male donor at least 60 years old with stage II squamous cell lung carcinoma. The CDR3 loop reads CAIQQGSSGNTIYF. The CDR3 DNA reads as TGTGCCATCCAACAGGGCTCTTCTGGAAACACCATATATTTT.